This T cell receptor (beta chain) was identified during a study of blood T cell repertoires in COVID-19. Study overall: The origin of the acute and convalescent COVID-19 samples was the United States, Italy and Spain. In each case, the material was cDNA or gDNA derived from T cells, B-cell-depleted T cells, or PBMCs.

The method was immunoSEQ multiplex PCR; TCRdb's version includes in-frame clones alone and lacks a portion of them. The profile shows about 150,000 clones, about 85% of them singletons. In germline, CDR1 is SNHLY, CDR2 FYNNEI. J lost 7 bases, V lost 8 bases, and 9 bases had no gene match. The CDR3 covers 15 residues. Recruited during active infection, patients (from Seattle) were subsequently followed longitudinally. Sequenced: peripheral blood. The clonotype comes from a man aged 55 to 70 with COVID-19, enrolled during active disease. The chain joins TRBV2 to TRBJ1-4, with 11 nucleotides matching TRBD1. The CDR3 nucleotides are TGTGCCAGCTTAGGACAGGGGGCGCACGGTGAAAAACTGTTTTTT. Translation: CASLGQGAHGEKLFF.